Below, 9 T cell receptor beta chains from the same sample are listed, as sequenced in a study of T cell repertoires in cytomegalovirus infection. Their recognized antigens are unknown. TCRdb processed the reads anew with MiXCR; each CDR3 protein has one entry. The sample includes some 350,000 distinct CDR3 sequences, about 28% seen only once; the top ten take around 19%. The sequencing used cultured PBMCs, collected from culture after CMV antigen stimulation. These TCRs come from a human donor in good health (CMV status not recorded). Some clones in this sample may be carry-over from other donors' samples.

The V and J genes are TRBV11-2 and TRBJ1-1, with D possibly being TRBD1 (5 bases). CDR1 is SGHAT and CDR2 is FQNNGV in the germline V gene. This CDR3 spans 15 amino acids. Trimming shortened V by 1 base and J by 5 bases, and 14 bases separated the two germline ends. In DNA form, the CDR3 reads TGTGCCAGCAGCTTAGGGAAGCAGGGAGGAACTGAAGCTTTCTTT. It translates to CASSLGKQGGTEAFF.

The chain recombines TRBV19 with TRBJ2-1; 9 bases fit TRBD2. V shed 3 bases, J shed 6 bases, and the junction held 3 bases outside the gene matches. Germline CDR1 is LNHDA and CDR2 is SQIVND (reference sequence). CDR3 size: 14 residues. DNA of the CDR3: TGTGCCAGTAGTATCCTAGCGGGGATCAATGAGCAGTTCTTC. This encodes CASSILAGINEQFF.

The rearrangement links TRBV20-1 to TRBJ2-1, with D unclear. CDR1 is DFQATT and CDR2 is SNEGSKA in the germline V gene (reference sequence). Between the trimmed V and J ends, which lost 3 bases and 2 bases, there was a span of 14 bases. The CDR3 contains 15 residues. Written as DNA, the CDR3 is TGCAGTGCTAGGCCCGGTCAGACCGCCTACAATGAGCAGTTCTTC. Its protein product is CSARPGQTAYNEQFF.

CDR3 protein: CASSPTGQGRRTEAFF. The DNA for the CDR3 is TGTGCCAGTAGTCCCACTGGACAGGGCCGGAGGACTGAAGCTTTCTTT. The chain is built from TRBV19 and TRBJ1-1; 8 bases are a match to TRBD1. The CDR3 runs to 16 residues. Germline loops: CDR1 LNHDA, CDR2 SQIVND (reference sequence). With 5 bases clipped from V and 5 bases from J, the junction kept 13 bases outside the gene matches.

Of note for this clonotype: A much larger clonotype is one base distant, so this may be a read error. This chain connects TRBV7-3 to TRBJ2-3, with D possibly TRBD2 on 5 matching bases. Germline values: CDR1 SGHTA, CDR2 FQGTGA. V lost 3 bases and J lost 2, with 6 bases in between. This CDR3 contains 13 residues. The CDR3 reads CASSFGDTDTQYF. The CDR3, as DNA: TGTGCCAGCAGCTTCGGGGACACAGATACGCAGTATTTT.

This chain connects TRBV2 to TRBJ1-1; D is uncertain. Trimming took 6 bases from V and 1 from J, leaving 12 bases between them. The CDR3 totals 14 residues. Germline CDR1 and CDR2: SNHLY and FYNNEI. The CDR3 spells CASSEQAPNTEAFF. DNA for the CDR3: TGTGCCAGCAGCGAGCAGGCCCCGAACACTGAAGCTTTCTTT.

The rearrangement joins TRBV20-1 to TRBJ2-1; D is possibly TRBD2 (5 bases). Trimming removed 0 bases at V and 12 bases at J, with 21 bases between. The CDR3 sequence is 15 residues long. CDR1 and CDR2 from the germline V gene are DFQATT and SNEGSKA (reference sequence). The CDR3 reads CSARDSAGEFMGQFF. The CDR3 DNA sequence: TGCAGTGCTAGAGATAGCGCTGGGGAGTTCATGGGGCAGTTCTTC.

There are many counts of this clonotype. The chain is built from TRBV7-8 and TRBJ2-1; D unclear. The CDR3 extends over 12 amino acids. Germline V gives CDR1 SGHVS, CDR2 FQNEAQ. Trimming cost V 5 bases and J 4 bases, with 6 bases left between them. The chain's CDR3 is CASSRNYNEQFF. The CDR3 DNA is TGTGCCAGCAGCAGAAATTACAATGAGCAGTTCTTC.

The rearrangement joins TRBV12-3 or TRBV12-4 to TRBJ2-7; the match to TRBD2 covers 7 bases. J was trimmed by 7 bases and V by 4 bases; bases with no gene match: 4. The CDR3 has 12 residues. Written as DNA, the CDR3 is TGTGCCAGCAGTTCTTTTAGCGGGGAGCAGTACTTC. Translated: CASSSFSGEQYF.